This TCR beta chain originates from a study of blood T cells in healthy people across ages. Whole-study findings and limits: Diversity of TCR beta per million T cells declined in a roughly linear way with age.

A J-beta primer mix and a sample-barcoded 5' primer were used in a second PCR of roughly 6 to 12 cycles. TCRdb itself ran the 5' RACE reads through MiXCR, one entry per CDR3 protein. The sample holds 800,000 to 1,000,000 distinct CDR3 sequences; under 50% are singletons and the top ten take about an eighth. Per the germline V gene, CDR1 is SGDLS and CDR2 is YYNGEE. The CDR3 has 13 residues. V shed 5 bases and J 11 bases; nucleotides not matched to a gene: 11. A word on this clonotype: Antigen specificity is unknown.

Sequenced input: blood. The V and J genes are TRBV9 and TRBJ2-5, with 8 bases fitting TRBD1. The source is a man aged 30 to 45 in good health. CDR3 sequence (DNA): TGTGCCAGCAGTCGAGGGTACAGGGGGGAGCAGTACTTC. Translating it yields CASSRGYRGEQYF.